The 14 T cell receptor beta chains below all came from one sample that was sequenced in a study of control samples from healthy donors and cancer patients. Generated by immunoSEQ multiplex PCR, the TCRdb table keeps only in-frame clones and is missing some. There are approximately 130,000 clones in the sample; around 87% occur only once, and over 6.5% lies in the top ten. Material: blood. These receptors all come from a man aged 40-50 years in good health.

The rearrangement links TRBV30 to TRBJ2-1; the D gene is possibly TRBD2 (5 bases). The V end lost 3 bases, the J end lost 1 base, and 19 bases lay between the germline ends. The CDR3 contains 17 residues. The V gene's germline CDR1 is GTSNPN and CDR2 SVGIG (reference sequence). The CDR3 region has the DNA TGTGCCTGGAGACGAATAATCGGACGGGGTTCCTACAATGAGCAGTTCTTC. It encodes CAWRRIIGRGSYNEQFF.

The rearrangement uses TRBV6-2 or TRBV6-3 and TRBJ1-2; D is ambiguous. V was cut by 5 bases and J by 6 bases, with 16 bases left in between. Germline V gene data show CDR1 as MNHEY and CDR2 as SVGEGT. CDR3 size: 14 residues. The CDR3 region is CASSPHRDGHGYTF. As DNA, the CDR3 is TGTGCCAGCAGTCCACACCGCGACGGTCATGGCTACACCTTC.

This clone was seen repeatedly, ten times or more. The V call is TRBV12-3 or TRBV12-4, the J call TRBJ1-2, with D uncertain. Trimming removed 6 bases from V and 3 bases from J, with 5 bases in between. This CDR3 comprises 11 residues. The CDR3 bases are TGTGCCAGCAGGGGATACTATGGCTACACCTTC. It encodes CASRGYYGYTF.

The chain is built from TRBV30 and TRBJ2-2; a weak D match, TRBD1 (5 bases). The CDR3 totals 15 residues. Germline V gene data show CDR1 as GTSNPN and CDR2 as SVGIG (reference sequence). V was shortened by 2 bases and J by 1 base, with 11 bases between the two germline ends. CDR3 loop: CAWSKQVLNTGELFF. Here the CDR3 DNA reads TGTGCCTGGAGTAAACAGGTCCTGAACACCGGGGAGCTGTTTTTT.

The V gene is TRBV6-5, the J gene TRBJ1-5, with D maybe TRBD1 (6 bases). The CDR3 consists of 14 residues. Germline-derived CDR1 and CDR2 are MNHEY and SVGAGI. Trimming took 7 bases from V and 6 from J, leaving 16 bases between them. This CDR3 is CASTFLTGRQPQHF. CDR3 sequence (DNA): TGTGCCAGCACCTTCCTTACAGGGCGTCAGCCCCAGCATTTT.

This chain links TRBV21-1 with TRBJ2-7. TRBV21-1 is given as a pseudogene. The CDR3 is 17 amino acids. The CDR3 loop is CASSIKWGATLSYEQYF. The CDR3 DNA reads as TGTGCCAGCAGCATTAAATGGGGGGCCACCCTCTCCTACGAGCAGTACTTC.

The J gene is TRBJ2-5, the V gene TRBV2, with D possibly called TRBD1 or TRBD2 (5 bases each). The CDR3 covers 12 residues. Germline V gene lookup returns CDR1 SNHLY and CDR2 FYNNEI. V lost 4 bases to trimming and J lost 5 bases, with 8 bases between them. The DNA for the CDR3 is TGTGCCAGCAGTGGGGGGTCCGAGACCCAGTACTTC. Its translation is CASSGGSETQYF.

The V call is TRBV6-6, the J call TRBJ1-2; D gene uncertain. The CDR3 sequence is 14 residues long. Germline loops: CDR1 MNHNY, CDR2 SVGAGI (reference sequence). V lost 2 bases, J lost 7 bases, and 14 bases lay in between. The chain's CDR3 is CASSYRPESGGYTF. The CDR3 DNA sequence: TGTGCCAGCAGTTACCGACCTGAAAGTGGTGGCTACACCTTC.

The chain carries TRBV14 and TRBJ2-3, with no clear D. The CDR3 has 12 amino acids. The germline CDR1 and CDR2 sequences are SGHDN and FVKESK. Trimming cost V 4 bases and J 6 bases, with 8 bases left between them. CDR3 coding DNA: TGTGCCAGCAGCCCATTAGGGGATACGCAGTATTTT. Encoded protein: CASSPLGDTQYF.

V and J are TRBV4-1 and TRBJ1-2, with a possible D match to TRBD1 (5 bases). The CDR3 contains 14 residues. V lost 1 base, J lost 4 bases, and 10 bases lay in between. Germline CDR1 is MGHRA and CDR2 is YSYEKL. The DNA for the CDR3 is TGCGCCAGCAGCCAAGGGGGCTGGGGCTATGGCTACACCTTC. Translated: CASSQGGWGYGYTF.

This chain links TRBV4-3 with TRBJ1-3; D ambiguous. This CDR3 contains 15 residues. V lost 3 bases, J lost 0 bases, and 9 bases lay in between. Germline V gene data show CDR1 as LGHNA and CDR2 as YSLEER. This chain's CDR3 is CASSQQQSSGNTIYF. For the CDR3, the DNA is TGCGCCAGCAGCCAGCAACAGAGCTCTGGAAACACCATATATTTT.

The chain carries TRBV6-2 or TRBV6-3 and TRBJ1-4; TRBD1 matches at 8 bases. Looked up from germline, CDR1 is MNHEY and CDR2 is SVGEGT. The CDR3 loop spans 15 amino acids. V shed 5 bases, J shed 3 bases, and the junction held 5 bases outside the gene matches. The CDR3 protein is CASSQTGAANEKLFF. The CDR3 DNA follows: TGTGCCAGCAGTCAGACAGGGGCAGCTAATGAAAAACTGTTTTTT.

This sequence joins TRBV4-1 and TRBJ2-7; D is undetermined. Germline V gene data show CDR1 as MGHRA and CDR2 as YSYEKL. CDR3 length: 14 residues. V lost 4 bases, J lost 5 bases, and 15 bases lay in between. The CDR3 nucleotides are TGCGCCAGCAGCCTAGGCCCACTCTGGGACGAGCAGTACTTC. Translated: CASSLGPLWDEQYF.

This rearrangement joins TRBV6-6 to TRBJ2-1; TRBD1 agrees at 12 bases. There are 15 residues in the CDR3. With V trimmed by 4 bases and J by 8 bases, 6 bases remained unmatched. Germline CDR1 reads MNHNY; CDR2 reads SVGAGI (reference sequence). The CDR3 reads CASSSGTGGKHEQFF. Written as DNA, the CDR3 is TGTGCCAGCAGTTCTGGGACAGGGGGCAAGCATGAGCAGTTCTTC.